This passage covers 5 T cell receptor beta chains from one sample sequenced in a study of identifying expanded T cells in peripheral blood. Clones were sequenced by immunoSEQ multiplex PCR, and TCRdb holds only the in-frame ones, with some missing. The table shows about 110,000 clones, with less than 90% occurring only once. Material: blood. Receptors originate from a person between 18 and 75 years old in good health.

This clone was observed a few times. The rearrangement joins TRBV7-9 to TRBJ1-6; D gene uncertain. This CDR3 is built from 13 residues. V lost 1 base to trimming and J lost 7 bases, with 5 bases between them. CDR1 is SEHNR, CDR2 FQNEAQ, per germline (reference sequence). The chain's CDR3 is CASSLVTNSPLHF. DNA for the CDR3: TGTGCCAGCAGCTTAGTGACGAATTCACCCCTCCACTTT.

V and J are TRBV18 and TRBJ2-7; perhaps TRBD1 as D (5 bases). Germline-derived CDR1 and CDR2 are KGHSH and LQKENI. V lost 6 bases and J 5 bases, leaving 20 bases between the germline ends. This CDR3 spans 15 amino acids. CDR3 residues: CASSTSSGPIHEQYF. The CDR3 bases are TGTGCCAGCTCCACCAGTTCAGGGCCCATCCACGAGCAGTACTTC.

This clone showed up many times. This chain connects TRBV10-1 to TRBJ2-2; possibly TRBD1 or TRBD2 for D (5 bases each). The CDR3 spans 17 residues. Germline CDR1 and CDR2: WNHNN and SYGVQD (reference sequence). Trimming pared 9 bases from V and 6 bases from J, leaving 26 bases between. In DNA form, the CDR3 reads TGCGCCAGTTCTTCCAGGGAGTTCACCCCTAACGCCGGGGAGCTGTTTTTT. Protein sequence: CASSSREFTPNAGELFF.

On this clone itself: This sample includes further DNA sequences coding for the same CDR3. The chain uses TRBV28 and TRBJ2-7, with a weak D call TRBD2 (5 bases). Germline V gene lookup returns CDR1 MDHEN and CDR2 SYDVKM. This CDR3 contains 12 residues. Trimming left V 2 bases short and J 3 bases short, with 5 bases between. CDR3 sequence: CASSLSGYEQYF. In DNA form, the CDR3 reads TGTGCCAGCAGTTTAAGCGGCTACGAGCAGTACTTC.

The chain employs TRBV19 and TRBJ1-1; a weak D match, TRBD1 (6 bases). The CDR3 has 16 amino acids. Germline CDR1 and CDR2: LNHDA and SQIVND (reference sequence). Trimming took off 7 bases at V and 3 bases at J, with 21 bases between the two ends. The DNA of the CDR3 is TGTGCCAGTAAAAACGGGGGGGCGCGAAGATACACTGAAGCTTTCTTT. As protein: CASKNGGARRYTEAFF.